This T cell receptor beta chain was captured by sequencing in a study of patients and donors after allogeneic stem cell transplantation. One entry per CDR3 protein, called by TCRdb with MiXCR from the RT-PCR reads. The repertoire holds 400,000 to 450,000 distinct CDR3 sequences, with 16% as singletons. The germline CDR1 and CDR2 sequences are LGHNA and YSLEER. The CDR3 extends over 17 amino acids. Trimming stripped 4 bases from V and 0 bases from J, with 17 bases between. The sequenced material came from blood, either unsorted or a sorted T cell fraction (not recorded which). This sequence was found in a human donor who was either an allogeneic HSCT recipient or a stem cell or donor lymphocyte infusion donor (not recorded which). It is not recorded whose cells these are; they may come from a transplant donor. This chain links TRBV4-3 with TRBJ2-3; a weak D match, TRBD2 (6 bases). The CDR3 reads CASSLSLRDSSTDTQYF. In DNA form, the CDR3 reads TGCGCCAGCAGCCTGTCCCTCCGGGACTCCAGCACAGATACGCAGTATTTT.